The present T cell receptor (beta chain) was sequenced within a study of long-term antiretroviral therapy in people with HIV. CDR3 length equals 12 residues. Germline V gene sequence: CDR1 LNHDA, CDR2 SQIVND (reference sequence). V dropped 5 bases and J dropped 0 bases, with 4 bases sitting between them. With survey level as its setting, the immunoSEQ assay was v3.0. Assay used: immunoSEQ multiplex PCR; TCRdb lists only in-frame clones, some missing. The sample lists approximately 29,000 clones, 75% to 95% occurring once. This clonotype was obtained from a woman between 35 and 50 years old with HIV. The V gene is TRBV19, the J gene TRBJ1-2; D gene ambiguous. Specimen: unsorted PBMCs, collected 5.2 years after starting antiretroviral therapy. CDR3: CASSLANYGYTF. The CDR3 DNA reads as TGTGCCAGTAGTCTTGCTAACTATGGCTACACCTTC.